These 9 T cell receptor beta chains share one sample of origin, sequenced in a study of T cell responses to AZD1222 COVID-19 vaccine. Profiled with immunoSEQ multiplex PCR; TCRdb holds only in-frame clones, not every one. The table records 160,000 or so clones, approximately 90% of them present only once. The sample here was peripheral blood, taken 28 days after the second dose of the MenACWY control vaccine. These receptors all stem from an adult who received the MenACWY meningococcal vaccine as a control.

This clone was recorded a few times. This chain joins TRBV6-2 or TRBV6-3 and TRBJ2-7, with D hard to call. The CDR3 length is 12 residues. Trimming pared 5 bases from V and 6 bases from J, leaving 11 bases between. Germline V gene data show CDR1 as MNHEY and CDR2 as SVGEGT. The CDR3 bases are TGTGCCAGCAGTACCTTATGGGTCGAGCAGTACTTC. It encodes CASSTLWVEQYF.

The V call is TRBV27, the J call TRBJ2-7; maybe TRBD2 (5 bases). Trimming stripped 4 bases from V and 0 bases from J, with 13 bases between. CDR1 and CDR2 (germline): MNHEY, SMNVEV (reference sequence). The CDR3 runs to 15 residues. Written as DNA, the CDR3 is TGTGCCAGCAGTTCCGCGGGCGCGAGCTCCTACGAGCAGTACTTC. Translation gives CASSSAGASSYEQYF.

The J gene is TRBJ2-5, the V gene TRBV6-1, with D possibly matching TRBD2 (7 bases). V lost 4 bases and J lost 5, with 20 bases in between. The CDR3 is made up of 16 amino acids. The germline CDR1 and CDR2 sequences are MNHNS and SASEGT. CDR3 in amino acids: CASSGFGGGWVETQYF. CDR3 bases: TGTGCCAGCAGTGGATTTGGCGGGGGCTGGGTTGAGACCCAGTACTTC.

This clone was counted between two and nine times. The gene calls are TRBV10-1 and TRBJ2-7, with no clear D. The V gene lost 0 bases and the J gene lost 4 bases, with 10 bases spanning the gap. From germline, CDR1 is WNHNN and CDR2 SYGVQD (reference sequence). This CDR3 has 14 residues. CDR3 coding DNA: TGCGCCAGCAGTGAGTCGGATGCGCGATACGAGCAGTACTTC. Its protein is CASSESDARYEQYF.

The rearrangement joins TRBV29-1 to TRBJ1-4; TRBD1 aligns across 7 bases. After removal of 7 bases from V and 3 bases from J, the junction contained 14 bases not matched to a gene. This CDR3 is built from 16 residues. The germline gives CDR1 SQVTM, CDR2 ANQGSEA. The CDR3, as DNA: TGCAGCGGACGAGGGGGCGCGGGTAGGGCTAATGAAAAACTGTTTTTT. Translation gives CSGRGGAGRANEKLFF. Combining the CDR3 with reference TRBV29-1 and TRBJ1-4 gives the whole variable domain SAVISQKPSRDICQRGTSLTIQCQVDSQVTMMFWYRQQPGQSLTLIATANQGSEATYESGFVIDKFPISRPNLTFSTLTVSNMSPEDSSIYLCSGRGGAGRANEKLFFGSGTQLSVL.

The chain couples TRBV7-8 to TRBJ2-1; 10 nucleotides align to TRBD2. With 3 bases clipped from V and 2 bases from J, the junction kept 4 bases outside the gene matches. The CDR3 contains 16 residues. The germline V gene has CDR1 SGHVS and CDR2 FQNEAQ. The DNA of the CDR3 is TGTGCCAGCAGCTTCCCTAGCGGGAGTACCTACAATGAGCAGTTCTTC. This sequence encodes CASSFPSGSTYNEQFF.

This chain joins TRBV5-4 and TRBJ2-7; D is unresolved. The CDR3 sequence is 14 residues long. V was cut by 3 bases and J by 7 bases, with 17 bases left in between. Germline V gene sequence: CDR1 SGHNT, CDR2 YYREEE (reference sequence). For the CDR3, the DNA is TGTGCCAGCAGCTCCTTTGTCGGAGTAAGGGAGCAGTACTTC. It translates to CASSSFVGVREQYF. The full variable domain, its missing parts supplied by reference TRBV5-4 and TRBJ2-7, is ETGVTQSPTHLIKTRGQQVTLRCSSQSGHNTVSWYQQALGQGPQFIFQYYREEENGRGNFPPRFSGLQFPNYSSELNVNALELDDSALYLCASSSFVGVREQYFGPGTRLTVT.

The chain couples TRBV5-6 to TRBJ1-2, with D perhaps matching TRBD1 (5 bases). Trimming took 4 bases from V and 6 from J, leaving 13 bases between them. This CDR3 region has 13 residues. Germline CDR1 reads SGHDT; CDR2 reads YYEEEE. The CDR3 spells CASSTGTADGYTF. CDR3 DNA sequence: TGTGCCAGCAGCACCGGGACTGCCGATGGCTACACCTTC.

This chain uses TRBV29-1 with TRBJ2-1; TRBD2 matches 7 bases. Germline CDR1 is SQVTM and CDR2 is ANQGSEA. This CDR3 has 15 residues. The trim removed 4 bases at V and 1 base at J, leaving 7 bases unmatched. CDR3 loop: CSVGGGRTSYNEQFF. CDR3 coding DNA: TGCAGCGTTGGGGGCGGGAGAACGTCCTACAATGAGCAGTTCTTC.